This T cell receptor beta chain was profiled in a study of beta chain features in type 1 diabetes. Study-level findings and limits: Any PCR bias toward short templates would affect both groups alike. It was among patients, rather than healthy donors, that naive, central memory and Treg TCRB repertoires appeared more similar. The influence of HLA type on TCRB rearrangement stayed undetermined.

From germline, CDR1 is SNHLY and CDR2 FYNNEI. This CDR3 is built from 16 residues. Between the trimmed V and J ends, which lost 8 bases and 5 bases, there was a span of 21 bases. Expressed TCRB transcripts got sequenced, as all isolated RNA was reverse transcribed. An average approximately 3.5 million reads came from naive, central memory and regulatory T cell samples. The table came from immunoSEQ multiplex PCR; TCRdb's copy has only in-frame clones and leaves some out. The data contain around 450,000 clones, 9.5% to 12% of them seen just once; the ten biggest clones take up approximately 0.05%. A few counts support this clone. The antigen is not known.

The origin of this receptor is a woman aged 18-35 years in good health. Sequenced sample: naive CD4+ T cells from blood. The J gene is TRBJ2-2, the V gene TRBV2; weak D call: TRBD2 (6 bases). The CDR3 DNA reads TGTGCCAGCGGGAAGAGACTAGTAACGTTGACCGGGGAGCTGTTTTTT. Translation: CASGKRLVTLTGELFF. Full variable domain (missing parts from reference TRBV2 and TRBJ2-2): EPEVTQTPSHQVTQMGQEVILRCVPISNHLYFYWYRQILGQKVEFLVSFYNNEISEKSEIFDDQFSVERPDGSNFTLKIRSTKLEDSAMYFCASGKRLVTLTGELFFGEGSRLTVL.